Described below is a single T cell receptor beta chain sequence and its context. Its matching antigen is unknown. The data derive from a study of breast tumors, draining lymph nodes, adjacent tissues. TCRdb processed the multiplex PCR reads anew with MiXCR; each CDR3 protein has one entry. The table has over 200,000 distinct CDR3 sequences, under 40% seen once. Trimming removed 0 bases from V and 6 bases from J, with 12 bases in between. The germline V gene encodes CDR1 ENHRY and CDR2 SYGVKD. The CDR3 has 16 residues. Axillary draining lymph nodes of breast cancer patients supplied the node samples. Study-level points and caveats: Luminal-like breast cancer showed significantly higher tumor–nontumor repertoire similarity than basal-like. Findings are consistent with lymph node origin and intratumoral expansion of most tumor T cells. Compared with lymph nodes, tumors were less diverse; compared with nontumor tissue, more.

This chain connects TRBV10-3 to TRBJ1-6, with D unresolved. Sequences were obtained from axillary lymph node tissue. The origin of this receptor is a female donor with breast cancer. Some clones in this sample may be carry-over from other donors' samples. For the CDR3, the DNA is TGTGCCATCAGTGAGTCGAGCACACTCGGTAATTCACCCCTCCACTTT. As protein: CAISESSTLGNSPLHF.